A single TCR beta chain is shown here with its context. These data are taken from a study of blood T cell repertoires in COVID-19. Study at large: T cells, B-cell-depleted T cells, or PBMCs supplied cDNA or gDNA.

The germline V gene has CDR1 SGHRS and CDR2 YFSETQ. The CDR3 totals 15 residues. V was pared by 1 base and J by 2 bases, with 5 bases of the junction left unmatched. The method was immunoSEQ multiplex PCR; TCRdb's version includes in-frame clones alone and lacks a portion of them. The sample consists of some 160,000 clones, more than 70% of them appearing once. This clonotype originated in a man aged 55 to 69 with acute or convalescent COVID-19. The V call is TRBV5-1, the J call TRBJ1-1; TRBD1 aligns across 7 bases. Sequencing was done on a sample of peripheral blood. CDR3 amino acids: CASSLTGAPNTEAFF. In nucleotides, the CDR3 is TGCGCCAGCAGCTTGACAGGGGCGCCCAACACTGAAGCTTTCTTT.